The table lists the clone carrying this T cell receptor beta chain with a count of one. The target antigen is unknown. Samples derive from patients with active juvenile idiopathic arthritis. TCRdb keeps only in-frame clones here, not all; method: immunoSEQ multiplex PCR. Here the sample spans approximately 35,000 clones, around 96% being singletons. The data belong to a study of circulating and synovial CD4+ cells in juvenile arthritis. Findings and caveats of the study: CPL versus bulk CD4 samples: T cell genome counts differed by at least an order of magnitude.

This CDR3 spans 16 amino acids. Between the trimmed V and J ends, which lost 1 base and 1 base, there was a span of 14 bases. Per germline, CDR1 SGHRS and CDR2 YFSETQ. Sequenced: CD4+ T cells from blood. This chain connects TRBV5-1 to TRBJ2-5, with D possibly matching TRBD1 (6 bases). This clonotype originated in a human donor with juvenile idiopathic arthritis. The CDR3 spells CASSLYPRGSQETQYF. The DNA for the CDR3 is TGCGCCAGCAGCTTGTACCCCAGGGGATCCCAAGAGACCCAGTACTTC.